This T cell receptor (beta chain) was captured by sequencing in a study of brain T cells in children with intractable seizures. Sequenced by immunoSEQ multiplex PCR; TCRdb stores in-frame clones only, minus some. The repertoire holds 7,500 to 9,000 clones, with 65% to 70% as singletons. The sequenced cases were selected for having the highest brain T cell transcript signatures. With 4 bases removed from V and 3 bases from J, the gap between germline ends came to 10 bases. CDR3 length equals 14 residues. The germline gives CDR1 SGHRS, CDR2 YFSETQ. Material: resected brain tissue, obtained at surgery. The sequence came from a girl aged 2 to 10 with tuberous sclerosis and intractable seizures. V and J are TRBV5-1 and TRBJ1-4; maybe TRBD1 (6 bases). The CDR3 is CASSHGQPNEKLFF. CDR3 sequence (DNA): TGCGCCAGCAGCCACGGACAGCCTAATGAAAAACTGTTTTTT.